The text below deals with one TCR beta chain. Its antigen is unidentified. The data belong to a study of cytomegalovirus exposure and HLA in healthy donors. Study-wide results and limits: 87-base-pair reads could not separate some V segments, including TRBV6-2 and TRBV6-3. A later analysis found that most CMV-associated TCR beta chains appeared HLA-restricted. Relative to equally common others, HLA-associated TCR beta chains showed greater clonal expansion in a later analysis. Accurate predictions that matched the HLA-A and HLA-B alleles of most subjects were reportedly made from TCR beta sequences.

Vbeta (60) and Jbeta (13) primers were used in the PCR. Only in-frame clones appear in the TCRdb table, and some are missing; sequencing was by immunoSEQ multiplex PCR. The data show fewer than 200,000 clones, roughly 70% seen once. Looked up from germline, CDR1 is SEHNR and CDR2 is FQNEAQ (reference sequence). The CDR3 is 15 amino acids. V lost 4 bases, J lost 5 bases, and 10 bases stayed unmatched. V gene TRBV7-9 combines with J gene TRBJ1-2; 7 nucleotides agree with TRBD1. The receptor was derived from a woman aged 50 to 65 in good health and CMV-seropositive. The sample consisted of PBMCs. CDR3 residues: CASSSTTGATYGYTF. In DNA, the CDR3 is TGTGCCAGCAGCTCGACCACAGGGGCGACATATGGCTACACCTTC.